These 30 T cell receptor beta chains were all obtained from the same sample, sequenced in a study of blood T cell repertoires in COVID-19. Sequencing was performed with immunoSEQ multiplex PCR; in TCRdb, only in-frame clones are kept and a portion is missing. The repertoire has around 250,000 clones, 85% to 90% of them found once; the top ten carry 3.5% to 5.5%. The sequencing sample was made of peripheral blood. The receptors derive from a woman aged 35 to 49 who had recovered from COVID-19.

This clone was found once. V and J are TRBV11-2 and TRBJ2-5, with 14 bases aligning to TRBD2. Germline V gene sequence: CDR1 SGHAT, CDR2 FQNNGV. The CDR3 sequence is 14 residues long. The trim removed 7 bases at V and 8 bases at J, leaving 6 bases unmatched. In nucleotides, the CDR3 is TGTGCCAGCAACAAAGGACTAGCGGGGGGTACCCAGTACTTC. It specifies CASNKGLAGGTQYF.

The genes are TRBV2 and TRBJ2-2; TRBD2 aligns across 8 bases. The junction had 6 bases not matched to a gene; V was cut back by 2 bases and J by 7 bases. The CDR3 covers 15 residues. Germline values: CDR1 SNHLY, CDR2 FYNNEI. The CDR3 is CASSENGRALGELFF. As DNA, the CDR3 is TGTGCCAGCAGTGAAAACGGGAGGGCCCTCGGGGAGCTGTTTTTT.

This chain joins TRBV4-1 and TRBJ1-4, with TRBD1 matching over 10 bases. V shed 4 bases, J shed 7 bases, and the junction held 6 bases outside the gene matches. The CDR3 is 15 amino acids. The germline CDR1 and CDR2 sequences are MGHRA and YSYEKL. Written as DNA, the CDR3 is TGCGCCAGCAGCCCATGGACAGGGGGGGGTGAAAAACTGTTTTTT. This translates into CASSPWTGGGEKLFF.

The chain joins TRBV9 to TRBJ2-5; 9 bases agree with TRBD2. The CDR3 has 14 amino acids. CDR1 is SGDLS and CDR2 is YYNGEE in the germline V gene. The ends lost 4 bases at V and 3 bases at J; junction bases unmatched: 4. The DNA for the CDR3 is TGTGCCAGCAGCCGTAGCGGGGGCAAAGAGACCCAGTACTTC. Translating gives CASSRSGGKETQYF.

The rearrangement joins TRBV27 to TRBJ1-1; a weak D match, TRBD1 (6 bases). Trimming removed 5 bases from V and 0 bases from J, with 13 bases in between. The CDR3 spans 15 residues. Germline V gene data show CDR1 as MNHEY and CDR2 as SMNVEV (reference sequence). For the CDR3, the DNA is TGTGCCAGCAGTCCGATGACAGGAATGAACACTGAAGCTTTCTTT. It is translated as CASSPMTGMNTEAFF.

The rearrangement links TRBV28 to TRBJ2-5; possible D gene TRBD2, 5 bases. V shed 1 base and J shed 4 bases, with 13 bases lying between them. CDR1 and CDR2 from the germline V gene are MDHEN and SYDVKM. This CDR3 has 15 residues. CDR3 amino acids: CASSLSEGLGETQYF. Written as DNA, the CDR3 is TGTGCCAGCAGTTTATCCGAGGGTCTGGGAGAGACCCAGTACTTC.

The V call is TRBV25-1, the J call TRBJ1-1; TRBD1 aligns across 10 bases. The CDR3 totals 13 residues. The V segment lost 4 bases and the J segment 14 bases; nucleotides outside the gene matches: 10. Germline V gives CDR1 MGHDK, CDR2 SYGVNS. The CDR3 region has the DNA TGTGCCAGCAGTGCCCGGGACAGGGGTTATGAATTCTTT. Translating it yields CASSARDRGYEFF.

This chain connects TRBV3-1 (or the pseudogene TRBV3-2) to TRBJ1-5; D is unclear. The V end was cut by 3 bases, the J end by 3 bases, with 12 bases between. The CDR3 extends over 15 amino acids. The germline gives CDR1 LGHDT, CDR2 YNNKEL (reference sequence). CDR3 bases: TGTGCCAGCAGCCACCTCGAGGGAATCAATCAGCCCCAGCATTTT. It codes for CASSHLEGINQPQHF.

This chain links TRBV2 with TRBJ2-1; 7 bases are shared with TRBD2. Germline CDR1 SNHLY, CDR2 FYNNEI. The CDR3 consists of 15 residues. Unmatched junction bases numbered 11, after V lost 3 bases and J lost 9 bases. The CDR3 DNA follows: TGTGCCAGCAGTGAGGCGCGGGGGACGACAAGTGAGCAGTTCTTC. This translates into CASSEARGTTSEQFF.

This rearrangement joins TRBV5-4 to TRBJ2-1, with D possibly being TRBD2 (7 bases). V lost 3 bases to trimming and J lost 5 bases, with 12 bases between them. The CDR3 sequence is 14 residues long. The germline V gene encodes CDR1 SGHNT and CDR2 YYREEE (reference sequence). For the CDR3, the DNA is TGTGCCAGCAGCTCGCGGGGGCCAAACAATGAGCAGTTCTTC. This encodes CASSSRGPNNEQFF. Looking up the rest from reference TRBV5-4 and TRBJ2-1 gives the full variable domain: ETGVTQSPTHLIKTRGQQVTLRCSSQSGHNTVSWYQQALGQGPQFIFQYYREEENGRGNFPPRFSGLQFPNYSSELNVNALELDDSALYLCASSSRGPNNEQFFGPGTRLTVL.

The chain is built from TRBV6-2 or TRBV6-3 and TRBJ2-1; D is possibly TRBD2 (6 bases). V lost 2 bases and J 5 bases, leaving 10 bases between the germline ends. CDR1 and CDR2 (germline): MNHEY, SVGEGT. This CDR3 region has 14 residues. The chain's CDR3 is CASSYGSGDNEQFF. The DNA for the CDR3 is TGTGCCAGCAGTTACGGATCGGGAGACAATGAGCAGTTCTTC.

This clone appeared once. The chain links TRBV5-1 to TRBJ1-2, with D possibly being TRBD1 (5 bases). The V gene lost 1 base and the J gene lost 2 bases, with 9 bases spanning the gap. Germline V gives CDR1 SGHRS, CDR2 YFSETQ. The CDR3 extends over 14 amino acids. The CDR3: CASSLSQGNYGYTF. The CDR3 nucleotides read TGCGCCAGCAGCTTGTCCCAGGGCAACTATGGCTACACCTTC.

The CDR3 sequence: CATALDRNTEAFF. The CDR3 DNA reads as TGCGCCACCGCACTGGACAGGAACACTGAAGCTTTCTTT. The chain carries TRBV5-1 and TRBJ1-1; tentative D call: TRBD1 (6 bases). V lost 9 bases to trimming and J lost 1 base, with 13 bases between them. CDR1 and CDR2 (germline): SGHRS, YFSETQ. The CDR3 totals 13 residues.

The chain couples TRBV6-5 to TRBJ2-1; 12 bases line up with TRBD2. The CDR3 sequence is 16 residues long. Trimming cost V 2 bases and J 6 bases; bases outside gene matches: 5. Germline V gene sequence: CDR1 MNHEY, CDR2 SVGAGI. The CDR3 nucleotides read TGTGCCAGCAGTTACCCCCTAGCGGGAGGGCTCAATGAGCAGTTCTTC. It yields the protein CASSYPLAGGLNEQFF.

In its sample, this clone was seen once. V is TRBV6-6 and J is TRBJ1-5; no definite D call. Germline V gene data show CDR1 as MNHNY and CDR2 as SVGAGI (reference sequence). CDR3 length: 16 residues. Trimming removed 0 bases at V and 1 base at J, with 10 bases between. This CDR3 is CASSYSTGKSNQPQHF. CDR3 nucleotides: TGTGCCAGCAGTTACTCTACCGGGAAGAGCAATCAGCCCCAGCATTTT.

This chain connects TRBV30 to TRBJ1-2, with no clear D. The germline CDR1 and CDR2 sequences are GTSNPN and SVGIG (reference sequence). The CDR3 contains 11 residues. Trimming left V 5 bases short and J 3 bases short, with 7 bases between. CDR3 in DNA: TGTGCCTGGGTTCGCGACTATGGCTACACCTTC. Translated, it gives CAWVRDYGYTF.

The genes are TRBV7-9 and TRBJ1-1, with D possibly TRBD1 on 5 matching bases. V lost 3 bases, J lost 0 bases, and 11 bases lay in between. The germline V gene has CDR1 SEHNR and CDR2 FQNEAQ (reference sequence). The CDR3 loop spans 15 amino acids. Here the CDR3 DNA reads TGTGCCAGCAGCTTTCTTGGCAGGGTGAACACTGAAGCTTTCTTT. As protein: CASSFLGRVNTEAFF.

This chain's CDR3 is CASRRDGTSYNSPLHF. The CDR3 DNA reads as TGTGCCAGTAGAAGGGACGGGACTTCCTATAATTCACCCCTCCACTTT. The rearrangement uses TRBV19 and TRBJ1-6, with TRBD1 as a possible D gene (5 bases). The CDR3 is made up of 16 amino acids. Germline values: CDR1 LNHDA, CDR2 SQIVND (reference sequence). The germline V and J ends were trimmed by 6 bases and 1 base, with 13 bases remaining between them.

The V call is TRBV9, the J call TRBJ1-2; D is unresolved. Germline assignment: CDR1 SGDLS and CDR2 YYNGEE. The V end was cut by 0 bases, the J end by 7 bases, with 7 bases between. The CDR3 covers 12 residues. The CDR3 spells CASSVDASGYTF. CDR3 nucleotides: TGTGCCAGCAGCGTAGACGCGTCTGGCTACACCTTC.

The gene calls are TRBV7-2 and TRBJ2-2; the match to TRBD2 covers 11 bases. This CDR3 spans 17 amino acids. J lost 5 bases, V lost 5 bases, and 10 bases had no gene match. The germline CDR1 and CDR2 sequences are SGHTA and FQGNSA. The CDR3 bases are TGTGCCAGCAGCCTACTAGCGGGAGCGGTACAGACCGGGGAGCTGTTTTTT. Translated, it gives CASSLLAGAVQTGELFF.

V and J are TRBV30 and TRBJ1-6; no clear D gene. Germline assignment: CDR1 GTSNPN and CDR2 SVGIG (reference sequence). The CDR3 covers 9 residues. The V and J ends lost 8 bases and 8 bases respectively, with 4 bases between them. The CDR3 DNA reads TGTGCCGTAGATTCACCCCTCCACTTT. This encodes CAVDSPLHF.

The genes are TRBV4-1 and TRBJ2-3; D perhaps matches TRBD2 (5 bases). There are 15 residues in the CDR3. Trimming shortened V by 0 bases and J by 5 bases, and 12 bases separated the two germline ends. CDR1 and CDR2 from the germline V gene are MGHRA and YSYEKL. Here the CDR3 reads CASSQDWRVGDTQYF. The CDR3 nucleotides read TGCGCCAGCAGCCAAGACTGGCGGGTTGGAGATACGCAGTATTTT.

V and J are TRBV6-5 and TRBJ2-3; TRBD2 might be the D (7 bases). Germline loops: CDR1 MNHEY, CDR2 SVGAGI. Trimming stripped 9 bases from V and 3 bases from J, with 19 bases between. The CDR3 consists of 15 residues. As DNA, the CDR3 is TGTGCCAGTCATAAAGGGGGGGGATCGACAGATACGCAGTATTTT. Translated, it gives CASHKGGGSTDTQYF.

This chain links TRBV5-8 with TRBJ1-5; the match to TRBD1 covers 8 bases. Germline trimming cut 0 bases from V and 10 bases from J; bases unmatched to any gene: 9. The germline gives CDR1 SGHTS, CDR2 YDEGEE. The CDR3 consists of 15 residues. CDR3 in DNA: TGTGCCAGCAGCTTGGAGGGACAGGAGATTGGACCCCAGCATTTT. It yields the protein CASSLEGQEIGPQHF.

The chain uses TRBV29-1 and TRBJ2-1; 11 bases align to TRBD2. The CDR3 contains 15 residues. With V trimmed by 6 bases and J by 4 bases, 8 bases remained unmatched. Germline V CDR1 and CDR2: SQVTM, ANQGSEA. The CDR3 sequence: CSVTPTSGSYNEQFF. CDR3 in DNA: TGCAGCGTCACACCAACTAGCGGGAGTTACAATGAGCAGTTCTTC.

The chain couples TRBV12-3 or TRBV12-4 to TRBJ2-2; possibly TRBD2 for D (6 bases). Trimming shortened V by 6 bases and J by 6 bases, and 11 bases separated the two germline ends. The CDR3 has 13 amino acids. CDR3 loop: CASRVAGSGELFF. The DNA of the CDR3 is TGTGCCAGCAGGGTCGCGGGGTCCGGGGAGCTGTTTTTT.

About this clone itself: The junction differs from germline at one of its ends, possibly a read error. The rearrangement uses TRBV13 and TRBJ2-1, with D perhaps matching TRBD2 (6 bases). Germline V gene data show CDR1 as PRHDT and CDR2 as FYEKMQ (reference sequence). The CDR3 loop spans 13 amino acids. CDR3: CASSLGTANEQFF. Here the CDR3 DNA reads TGTGCCAGCAGCCTAGGGACTGCCAATGAGCAGTTCTTC.

The chain couples TRBV5-4 to TRBJ2-3; possible D gene TRBD2, 7 bases. The CDR3 loop spans 18 amino acids. The V end lost 4 bases, the J end lost 0 bases, and 21 bases lay between the germline ends. Germline V CDR1 and CDR2: SGHNT, YYREEE (reference sequence). The CDR3 reads CASSPGGGGGISTDTQYF. The CDR3 nucleotides are TGTGCCAGCAGCCCGGGTGGGGGCGGGGGAATAAGCACAGATACGCAGTATTTT. The full variable domain, in which reference TRBV5-4 and TRBJ2-3 provide the parts outside the CDR3, is ETGVTQSPTHLIKTRGQQVTLRCSSQSGHNTVSWYQQALGQGPQFIFQYYREEENGRGNFPPRFSGLQFPNYSSELNVNALELDDSALYLCASSPGGGGGISTDTQYFGPGTRLTVL.

This clone was detected once. CDR3 residues: CACPLAGTPGGELFF. The CDR3 nucleotides read TGTGCCTGTCCCCTGGCGGGAACCCCGGGCGGGGAGCTGTTTTTT. The rearrangement uses TRBV30 and TRBJ2-2; tentatively, D is TRBD2 (6 bases). Germline-derived CDR1 and CDR2 are GTSNPN and SVGIG (reference sequence). V dropped 6 bases and J dropped 7 bases, with 21 bases sitting between them. The CDR3 runs to 15 residues. The full variable domain, in which reference TRBV30 and TRBJ2-2 provide the parts outside the CDR3, is SQTIHQWPATLVQPVGSPLSLECTVEGTSNPNLYWYRQAAGRGLQLLFYSVGIGQISSEVPQNLSASRPQDRQFILSSKKLLLSDSGFYLCACPLAGTPGGELFFGEGSRLTVL.

This clone occurred a few times. The V and J genes are TRBV5-1 and TRBJ1-6, with D maybe TRBD1 (6 bases). Per the germline V gene, CDR1 is SGHRS and CDR2 is YFSETQ. V lost 4 bases to trimming and J lost 5 bases, with 13 bases between them. This CDR3 is built from 15 residues. CDR3 coding DNA: TGCGCCAGCAGCCGTACAGGGCAGGATAATTCACCCCTCCACTTT. Translation gives CASSRTGQDNSPLHF. The full variable domain, rest sourced from reference TRBV5-1 and TRBJ1-6, is KAGVTQTPRYLIKTRGQQVTLSCSPISGHRSVSWYQQTPGQGLQFLFEYFSETQRNKGNFPGRFSGRQFSNSRSEMNVSTLELGDSALYLCASSRTGQDNSPLHFGNGTRLTVT.